Below are 13 T cell receptor beta chains sequenced from a single sample in a study of blood T cell repertoires in COVID-19. Profiled with immunoSEQ multiplex PCR; TCRdb holds only in-frame clones, not every one. The sample consists of a few hundred thousand clones, around 89% of them appearing once. Material: PBMCs or T cells enriched from blood (not recorded which). The receptor set was obtained from a woman in her late teens or twenties with acute COVID-19.

This clone showed up just once. This chain uses TRBV7-9 with TRBJ1-3, with 9 nucleotides matching TRBD1. Germline CDR1 and CDR2: SEHNR and FQNEAQ (reference sequence). This CDR3 has 13 residues. The CDR3 reads CAEDRGSGNTIYF. The CDR3 DNA sequence: TGTGCGGAGGACAGGGGCTCTGGAAACACCATATATTTT.

The CDR3 nucleotides read TGCGCCAGCAGCTTGGCCCGGGAACGGGATGAGCAGTTCTTC. It yields the protein CASSLARERDEQFF. The chain carries TRBV5-1 and TRBJ2-1, with D maybe TRBD2 (5 bases). Trimming removed 0 bases at V and 8 bases at J, with 12 bases between. CDR1 and CDR2 from the germline V gene are SGHRS and YFSETQ. The CDR3 runs to 14 residues.

This chain links TRBV6-5 with TRBJ2-7; the D is unclear. Trimming took off 0 bases at V and 3 bases at J, with 15 bases between the two ends. There are 16 residues in the CDR3. The germline gives CDR1 MNHEY, CDR2 SVGAGI. The CDR3 nucleotides are TGTGCCAGCAGTTACTCTACGGCAGGTATAGGCTACGAGCAGTACTTC. The encoded protein is CASSYSTAGIGYEQYF.

This chain links TRBV21-1 with TRBJ2-3; TRBD2, the D gene given by the table, was not confirmed from the DNA. TRBV21-1 is assigned pseudogene status. The CDR3 is 20 amino acids. Here the CDR3 reads CASSKGPVGTSGSDTDTQYF. CDR3 DNA: TGTGCCAGCAGCAAAGGGCCGGTAGGCACTAGCGGGAGCGACACAGATACGCAGTATTTT.

The chain joins TRBV7-9 to TRBJ1-5; 12 bases align to TRBD1. The CDR3 is 15 residues long. Germline CDR1 SEHNR, CDR2 FQNEAQ (reference sequence). The trim removed 4 bases at V and 3 bases at J, leaving 1 base unmatched. CDR3 coding DNA: TGTGCCAGCAGCTGGGGACAGGGGGCCAATCAGCCCCAGCATTTT. Translated: CASSWGQGANQPQHF.

The chain has TRBV9 and TRBJ1-1, with 7 nucleotides matching TRBD1. V lost 0 bases, J lost 3 bases, and 5 bases stayed unmatched. This CDR3 is 15 amino acids long. The germline V gene has CDR1 SGDLS and CDR2 YYNGEE. CDR3 coding DNA: TGTGCCAGCAGCGTAGTCGACAGGGTATACACTGAAGCTTTCTTT. Encoded protein: CASSVVDRVYTEAFF.

The chain links TRBV28 to TRBJ1-4; 8 bases agree with TRBD1. CDR1 MDHEN and CDR2 SYDVKM come from the germline V gene. Trimming removed 5 bases from V and 4 bases from J; junction bases left unmatched: 6. This CDR3 spans 15 amino acids. DNA of the CDR3: TGTGCCAGCAGTAAACAGGGGGAAATTAATGAAAAACTGTTTTTT. Translated, it gives CASSKQGEINEKLFF.

Concerning this clone itself: This same CDR3 is encoded by further DNA sequences in the sample. The chain is built from TRBV18 and TRBJ1-2; 7 bases match TRBD1. Losses at the gene ends were 3 bases for V and 3 bases for J; bases not matched to a gene: 1. The germline gives CDR1 KGHSH, CDR2 LQKENI. CDR3 length equals 13 residues. The CDR3 coding sequence is TGTGCCAGCTCACCTGGACAGGACTATGGCTACACCTTC. This encodes CASSPGQDYGYTF.

In the case of this clone: At one end the junction does not follow the germline gene, possibly because of a read error. The chain employs TRBV7-3 and TRBJ2-7; TRBD1 aligns across 9 bases. Germline V gives CDR1 SGHTA, CDR2 FQGTGA. This CDR3 is 15 amino acids long. CDR3 coding DNA: TGTGCCAGCAGTTTAACGGGACAGGGATACTACGAGCAGTACTTC. Translation: CASSLTGQGYYEQYF.

In its sample, this clone was seen a few times. The rearrangement uses TRBV3-1 (or the pseudogene TRBV3-2) and TRBJ2-3, with D perhaps TRBD2 (5 bases). This CDR3 is built from 17 residues. The V end lost 4 bases, the J end lost 0 bases, and 17 bases lay between the germline ends. Germline V gene sequence: CDR1 LGHDT, CDR2 YNNKEL (reference sequence). CDR3 region: CASSRQVDSASTDTQYF. CDR3 nucleotides: TGTGCCAGCAGCCGCCAAGTGGACTCCGCCAGCACAGATACGCAGTATTTT.

The rearrangement joins TRBV3-1 (or the pseudogene TRBV3-2) to TRBJ2-1; 7 positions agree with TRBD2. Trimming cost V 6 bases and J 3 bases; bases outside gene matches: 14. Per germline, CDR1 LGHDT and CDR2 YNNKEL (reference sequence). This CDR3 is 17 amino acids long. The CDR3, as DNA: TGTGCCAGCAGTTCAACTCAGCGGGAAGGGCTCTACAATGAGCAGTTCTTC. This encodes CASSSTQREGLYNEQFF.

This chain uses TRBV4-1 with TRBJ2-7, with 7 nucleotides matching TRBD1. J was trimmed by 0 bases and V by 1 base; bases with no gene match: 3. This CDR3 spans 15 amino acids. Per germline, CDR1 MGHRA and CDR2 YSYEKL. CDR3 loop: CASSQGGQVSYEQYF. The CDR3 nucleotides read TGCGCCAGCAGCCAAGGCGGACAGGTCTCCTACGAGCAGTACTTC.

The chain has TRBV6-6 and TRBJ2-1; 7 nucleotides line up with TRBD2. V gave up 4 bases and J gave up 0 bases; unmatched junction bases: 3. There are 15 residues in the CDR3. In germline, CDR1 is MNHNY, CDR2 SVGAGI (reference sequence). CDR3 loop: CASSSRGSSYNEQFF. CDR3 in DNA: TGTGCCAGCAGTTCCCGCGGGAGCTCCTACAATGAGCAGTTCTTC.